The 13 T cell receptor beta chains in this list originate from one sample, sequenced in a study of blood T cells in healthy people across ages. PCR was performed a second time for roughly 6 to 12 cycles using a sample-barcoded 5' primer and a J-beta primer mix. MiXCR, applied by TCRdb to the 5' RACE reads, yields one record per CDR3 protein. The sample carries some 900,000 distinct CDR3 sequences, roughly 43% recorded once. The sequenced sample consisted of blood. Receptors originate from a man younger than 45 in good health.

This sequence joins TRBV19 and TRBJ2-5, with TRBD1 matching over 7 bases. Judging by the DNA end, TRBJ2-7 fits better; the J call may be wrong. Germline CDR1 LNHDA, CDR2 SQIVND (reference sequence). CDR3 length: 15 amino acids. Here the CDR3 reads CASSIAATGPYEQYF. The CDR3 nucleotides are TGTGCCAGTAGTATAGCGGCGACAGGGCCCTACGAGCAGTACTTC.

The chain recombines TRBV9 with TRBJ1-2; 8 bases are shared with TRBD1. CDR3 length: 14 amino acids. Germline trimming cut 4 bases from V and 4 bases from J; bases unmatched to any gene: 6. Germline CDR1 reads SGDLS; CDR2 reads YYNGEE. The CDR3 region is CASSPRQGLYGYTF. Here the CDR3 DNA reads TGTGCCAGCAGCCCACGACAGGGGCTCTATGGCTACACCTTC.

The gene calls are TRBV29-1 and TRBJ1-2; 8 positions agree with TRBD1. The CDR3 is made up of 11 amino acids. Germline CDR1 reads SQVTM; CDR2 reads ANQGSEA. J lost 8 bases, V lost 7 bases, and 6 bases had no gene match. CDR3 sequence: CSAGQGNGYTF. Here the CDR3 DNA reads TGCAGCGCCGGACAGGGTAACGGCTACACCTTC.

The chain employs TRBV3-1 and TRBJ1-2; D possibly corresponds to TRBD1 (5 bases). CDR1 and CDR2 (germline): LGHDT, YNNKEL (reference sequence). CDR3 size: 15 residues. V was shortened by 2 bases and J by 0 bases, with 10 bases between the two germline ends. CDR3 bases: TGTGCCAGCAGCCAAAAGCAGGGAGCTAACTATGGCTACACCTTC. This encodes CASSQKQGANYGYTF.

This clonotype was recorded a few times. The V and J genes are TRBV27 and TRBJ2-7, with D uncertain. Germline V gene data show CDR1 as MNHEY and CDR2 as SMNVEV (reference sequence). V dropped 8 bases and J dropped 5 bases, with 10 bases sitting between them. This CDR3 is 11 amino acids long. The CDR3 nucleotides read TGTGCCAGCTCCGGCCCCGACGAGCAGTACTTC. Amino acid sequence: CASSGPDEQYF.

This chain links TRBV5-1 with TRBJ2-1; no definite D call. The CDR3 runs to 13 residues. CDR1 and CDR2 (germline): SGHRS, YFSETQ. Deletions cut 0 bases from V and 9 bases from J, with 10 bases between. In nucleotides, the CDR3 is TGCGCCAGCAGCTTGGCCCCGACACGTGAGCAGTTCTTC. It codes for CASSLAPTREQFF.

The rearrangement joins TRBV5-6 to TRBJ2-7; D is uncertain. From germline, CDR1 is SGHDT and CDR2 YYEEEE. This CDR3 comprises 13 residues. V was pared by 5 bases and J by 2 bases, with 11 bases between. CDR3 residues: CASSRRRAYEQYF. The CDR3 DNA reads TGTGCCAGCAGTCGCCGACGGGCCTACGAGCAGTACTTC. Supplemented by reference TRBV5-6 and TRBJ2-7, the full variable domain reads DAGVTQSPTHLIKTRGQQVTLRCSPKSGHDTVSWYQQALGQGPQFIFQYYEEEERQRGNFPDRFSGHQFPNYSSELNVNALLLGDSALYLCASSRRRAYEQYFGPGTRLTVT.

This clonotype was seen more than once but under ten times. The chain employs TRBV9 and TRBJ2-3; tentatively, D is TRBD2 (6 bases). The CDR3 has 14 amino acids. V was trimmed by 3 bases and J by 4 bases, leaving 12 bases between them. CDR1 is SGDLS, CDR2 YYNGEE, per germline. The CDR3 reads CASSAAASADTQYF. In DNA form, the CDR3 reads TGTGCCAGCAGCGCGGCTGCTAGCGCAGATACGCAGTATTTT.

This clonotype has more than one count but fewer than ten. The J gene is TRBJ2-1, the V gene TRBV27, with D perhaps matching TRBD1 (6 bases). Trimming shortened V by 8 bases and J by 1 base, and 12 bases separated the two germline ends. Germline V gene data show CDR1 as MNHEY and CDR2 as SMNVEV (reference sequence). The CDR3 extends over 14 amino acids. CDR3 DNA: TGTGCCAGCGGGAAACAGGGATCCTACAATGAGCAGTTCTTC. It encodes CASGKQGSYNEQFF.

The rearrangement links TRBV20-1 to TRBJ2-3, with D possibly being TRBD1 (5 bases). The CDR3 runs to 16 residues. The V gene lost 2 bases and the J gene lost 3 bases, with 18 bases spanning the gap. Germline V gene sequence: CDR1 DFQATT, CDR2 SNEGSKA (reference sequence). The CDR3 loop reads CSARSGGAYVTDTQYF. CDR3 nucleotide sequence: TGCAGTGCTAGATCCGGTGGGGCCTACGTAACAGATACGCAGTATTTT.

The rearrangement uses TRBV12-3 or TRBV12-4 and TRBJ2-3; 9 nucleotides match TRBD2. The CDR3 has 16 residues. V shed 5 bases, J shed 1 base, and the junction held 7 bases outside the gene matches. The CDR3 DNA is TGTGCCAGCAGTGAGCTAGCGGGAAGCGGCACAGATACGCAGTATTTT. Encoded protein: CASSELAGSGTDTQYF.

This sequence joins TRBV2 and TRBJ2-1, with D possibly TRBD2 on 7 matching bases. There are 16 residues in the CDR3. V lost 0 bases and J 2 bases, leaving 11 bases between the germline ends. Germline V gene sequence: CDR1 SNHLY, CDR2 FYNNEI. CDR3 sequence: CASSEAGGATYNEQFF. The CDR3 DNA is TGTGCCAGCAGTGAAGCGGGGGGGGCCACCTACAATGAGCAGTTCTTC.

This sequence joins TRBV9 and TRBJ1-5, with 7 bases aligning to TRBD1. The J segment lost 3 bases and the V segment lost 1 base, leaving 4 bases of the junction unmatched. This CDR3 spans 15 amino acids. Germline CDR1 and CDR2: SGDLS and YYNGEE. The CDR3 loop reads CASSVQGDLNQPQHF. In DNA form, the CDR3 reads TGTGCCAGCAGCGTACAGGGGGACCTCAATCAGCCCCAGCATTTT.